Listed below are T cell receptor beta chains from one sample, sequenced in a study of response to subunit inactivated influenza vaccine. One entry per CDR3 protein, called by TCRdb with MiXCR from the RT-PCR reads. This table has 450,000 to 600,000 distinct CDR3 sequences, approximately 7.3% appearing once. The specimen was PBMCs from blood, collected around 25 months after vaccination. The receptors shown here come from a man between 50 and 70 years old who received an inactivated influenza vaccine. Both conserved end residues are part of each CDR3. A D gene is named only where the DNA matches it firmly.

TRBV5-1	.	TRBJ2-2	CASSLDRLAGQMPGELFF
TRBV27	.	TRBJ1-2	CASSFQGGYGYTF
TRBV28	.	TRBJ1-5	CASRNNQPQHF
TRBV5-1	TRBD2	TRBJ2-3	CASSLGSGAIPSTDTQYF
TRBV11-2	TRBD1	TRBJ1-1	CASNARGQAETEAFF
TRBV5-1	.	TRBJ1-6	CASGGNSPLHF
TRBV3-1	.	TRBJ1-6	CASSPDYNSPLHF
TRBV7-7	TRBD2	TRBJ2-5	CASSPLGSGQETQYF
TRBV28	TRBD2	TRBJ2-7	CATFSGGLYEQYF
TRBV6-5	TRBD2	TRBJ2-7	CASSYLASGGNEQYF
TRBV11-2	TRBD2	TRBJ2-1	CASSSYLAAAYNEQFF
TRBV7-9	.	TRBJ2-7	CASSQASSYEQYF
TRBV7-8	.	TRBJ2-2	CASSLEVQGSTGELFF
TRBV20-1	.	TRBJ1-5	CCARRSRGPHSNQPQHF
TRBV12-3/TRBV12-4	.	TRBJ2-1	CASSRSRARGSYNEQFF
TRBV5-5	.	TRBJ2-7	CATKPGMTVDLYEQYF
TRBV20-1	TRBD2	TRBJ2-4	CSASETSGLAKNIQYF
TRBV20-1	.	TRBJ1-5	CSATNRQAPGNQPQHF
TRBV29-1	TRBD1	TRBJ2-3	CSVEGFIGQGAIRAREDTQYF
TRBV7-2	.	TRBJ2-4	CASSLSASLAKNIQYF
TRBV7-2	TRBD2	TRBJ2-4	CASSLQIAGGNIQYF
TRBV14	TRBD1	TRBJ1-1	CASSRDRGRTTEAFF
TRBV2	.	TRBJ2-2	CASFSPDTGELFF
TRBV10-3	.	TRBJ1-2	CAVQPAGQTRGYTF
TRBV7-2	TRBD1	TRBJ1-6	CASSLVGTDRRSPLHF
TRBV3-1	.	TRBJ1-1	CASSRQSTANTEAFF
TRBV20-1	TRBD2	TRBJ2-2	CSAPGTRFTGELFF
TRBV6-5	.	TRBJ2-5	CASSYGILTTQYF
TRBV3-1	.	TRBJ2-1	CASSQGRSGVAYNEQFF
TRBV4-3	.	TRBJ2-4	CASSQLGVAKNIQYF
TRBV20-1	TRBD1	TRBJ2-3	CSAPRTGGANTQYF
TRBV5-4	.	TRBJ2-7	CASSSEGRAPYEQYF
TRBV9	TRBD1	TRBJ2-7	CASSAQGSFHEQYF
TRBV4-1	TRBD1	TRBJ1-5	CASSQAGTGNQPQHF
TRBV5-1	.	TRBJ2-7	CASSLRISGEQYF
TRBV30	.	TRBJ2-1	CAWSVDLRHEQFF
TRBV29-1	TRBD2	TRBJ2-3	CSVTSGRLNTQYF
TRBV4-2	TRBD2	TRBJ2-3	CASSRRSLTSGGVHSTDTQYF
TRBV10-3	.	TRBJ2-5	CAISENGMETQYF
TRBV4-3	.	TRBJ2-7	CASSQDLAYEQYF
TRBV2	.	TRBJ1-1	CASSPAGGGYTEAFF
TRBV11-1	TRBD2	TRBJ2-3	CASSTIGRAGPYTDTQYF
TRBV5-5	TRBD2	TRBJ2-5	CASSLSSTSGETQYF
TRBV4-1	TRBD2	TRBJ2-1	CASSQVGLAVSDEQFF
TRBV5-1	TRBD1	TRBJ2-2	CASGRDRANGELFF
TRBV7-2	.	TRBJ2-1	CASSPSGNEQFF
TRBV5-1	TRBD1	TRBJ1-6	CASSLQPGQDNSPLHF
TRBV20-1	.	TRBJ2-7	CSATGSQNTPYEQYF
TRBV7-2	.	TRBJ2-1	CASSRSGLQGNEQFF
TRBV9	.	TRBJ1-2	CASSVTTTGALGYTF
TRBV7-2	TRBD1	TRBJ1-3	CASSLGTGRNTIYF
TRBV27	TRBD1	TRBJ1-2	CASSRDRSGGYTF
TRBV4-3	.	TRBJ2-3	CASSQESSSGYTDTQYF
TRBV9	.	TRBJ2-5	CASSVAPGSRETQYF
TRBV20-1	TRBD1	TRBJ1-5	CSAREQGLGGEPQHF